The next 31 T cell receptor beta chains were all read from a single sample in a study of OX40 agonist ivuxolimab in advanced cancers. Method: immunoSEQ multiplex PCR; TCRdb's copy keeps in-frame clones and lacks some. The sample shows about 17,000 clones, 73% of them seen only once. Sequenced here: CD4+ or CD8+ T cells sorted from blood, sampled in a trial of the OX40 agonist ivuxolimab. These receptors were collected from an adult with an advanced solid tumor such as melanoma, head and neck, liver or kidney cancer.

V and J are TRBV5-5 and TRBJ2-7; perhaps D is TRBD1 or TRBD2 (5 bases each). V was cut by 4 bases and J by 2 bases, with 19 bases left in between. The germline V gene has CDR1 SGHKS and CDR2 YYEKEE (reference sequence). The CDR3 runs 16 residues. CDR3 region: CASSPDGTPTPYEQYF. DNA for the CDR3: TGTGCCAGCAGCCCTGACGGGACCCCAACGCCCTACGAGCAGTACTTC.

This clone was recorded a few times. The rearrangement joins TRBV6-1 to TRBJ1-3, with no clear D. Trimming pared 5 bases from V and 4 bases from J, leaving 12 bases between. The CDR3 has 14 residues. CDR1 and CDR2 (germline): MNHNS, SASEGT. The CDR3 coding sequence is TGTGCCAGCAGTCCGGGCCCAGAAGGAAACACCATATATTTT. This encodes CASSPGPEGNTIYF.

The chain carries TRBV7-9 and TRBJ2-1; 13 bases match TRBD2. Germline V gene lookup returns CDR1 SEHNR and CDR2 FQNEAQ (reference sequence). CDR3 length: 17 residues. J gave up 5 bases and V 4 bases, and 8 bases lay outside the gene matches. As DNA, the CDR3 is TGTGCCAGCAGCTCGTCGGGACTAGCGGGGTTTAACAATGAGCAGTTCTTC. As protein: CASSSSGLAGFNNEQFF.

This CDR3 is CASSLESPGSRGGEQYF. CDR3 DNA sequence: TGCGCCAGCAGCTTGGAATCCCCCGGGAGTAGGGGAGGCGAGCAGTACTTC. The chain uses TRBV5-1 and TRBJ2-7; tentatively, D is TRBD2 (6 bases). Germline V gene data show CDR1 as SGHRS and CDR2 as YFSETQ. The CDR3 runs 17 residues. Deletions cut 0 bases from V and 6 bases from J, with 22 bases between.

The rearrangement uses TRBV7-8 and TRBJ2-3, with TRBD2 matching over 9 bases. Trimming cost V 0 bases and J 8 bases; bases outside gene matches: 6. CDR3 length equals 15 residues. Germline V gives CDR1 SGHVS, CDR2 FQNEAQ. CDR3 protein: CASSLARLAVGTQYF. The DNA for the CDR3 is TGTGCCAGCAGCTTAGCCCGACTAGCGGTCGGTACGCAGTATTTT.

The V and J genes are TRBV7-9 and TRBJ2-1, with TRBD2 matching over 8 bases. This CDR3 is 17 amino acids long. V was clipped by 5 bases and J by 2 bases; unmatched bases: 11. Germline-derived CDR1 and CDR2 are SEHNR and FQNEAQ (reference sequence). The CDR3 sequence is CASSGGGREGPYNEQFF. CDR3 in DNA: TGTGCCAGCAGCGGCGGTGGACGGGAGGGCCCCTACAATGAGCAGTTCTTC.

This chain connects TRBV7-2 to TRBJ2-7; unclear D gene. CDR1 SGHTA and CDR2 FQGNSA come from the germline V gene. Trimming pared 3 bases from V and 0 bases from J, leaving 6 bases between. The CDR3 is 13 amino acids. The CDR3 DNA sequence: TGTGCCAGCAGCTTCACGGGCTCCTACGAGCAGTACTTC. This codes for CASSFTGSYEQYF.

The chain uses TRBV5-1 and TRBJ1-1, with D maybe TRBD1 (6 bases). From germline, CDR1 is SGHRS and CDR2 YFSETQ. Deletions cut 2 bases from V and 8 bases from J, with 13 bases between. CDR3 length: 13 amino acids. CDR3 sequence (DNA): TGCGCCAGCAGCTTACGGGGGGCGGAGGAAGCTTTCTTT. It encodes CASSLRGAEEAFF. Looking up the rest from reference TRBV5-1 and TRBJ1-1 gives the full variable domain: KAGVTQTPRYLIKTRGQQVTLSCSPISGHRSVSWYQQTPGQGLQFLFEYFSETQRNKGNFPGRFSGRQFSNSRSEMNVSTLELGDSALYLCASSLRGAEEAFFGQGTRLTVV.

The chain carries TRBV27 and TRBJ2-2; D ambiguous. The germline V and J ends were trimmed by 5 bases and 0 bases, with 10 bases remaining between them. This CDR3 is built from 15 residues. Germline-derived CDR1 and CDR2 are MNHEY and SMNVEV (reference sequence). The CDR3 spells CASSLRGANTGELFF. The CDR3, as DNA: TGTGCCAGCAGTCTTCGTGGCGCGAACACCGGGGAGCTGTTTTTT.

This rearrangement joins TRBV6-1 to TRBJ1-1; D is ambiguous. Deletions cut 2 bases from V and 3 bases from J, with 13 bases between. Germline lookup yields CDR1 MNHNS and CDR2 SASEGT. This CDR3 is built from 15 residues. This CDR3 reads CASSEMAYGDTEAFF. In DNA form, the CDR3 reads TGTGCCAGCAGTGAAATGGCCTACGGGGACACTGAAGCTTTCTTT.

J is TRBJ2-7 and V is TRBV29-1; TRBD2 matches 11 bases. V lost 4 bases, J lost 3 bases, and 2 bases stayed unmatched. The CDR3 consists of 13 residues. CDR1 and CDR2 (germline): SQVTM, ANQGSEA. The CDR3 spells CSVGLAGGYEQYF. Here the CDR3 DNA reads TGCAGCGTTGGGCTAGCGGGAGGCTACGAGCAGTACTTC.

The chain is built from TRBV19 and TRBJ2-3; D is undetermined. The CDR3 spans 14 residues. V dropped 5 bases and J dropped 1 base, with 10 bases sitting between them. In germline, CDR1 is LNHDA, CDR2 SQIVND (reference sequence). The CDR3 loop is CASSSETGTDTQYF. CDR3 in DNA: TGTGCCAGTAGTTCAGAGACTGGCACAGATACGCAGTATTTT.

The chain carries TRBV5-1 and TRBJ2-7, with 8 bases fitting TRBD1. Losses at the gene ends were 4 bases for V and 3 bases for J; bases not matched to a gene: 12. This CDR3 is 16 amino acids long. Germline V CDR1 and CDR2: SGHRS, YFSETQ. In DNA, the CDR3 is TGCGCCAGCAGCCTAGGCCAGGGGGCGCTTTACTACGAGCAGTACTTC. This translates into CASSLGQGALYYEQYF.

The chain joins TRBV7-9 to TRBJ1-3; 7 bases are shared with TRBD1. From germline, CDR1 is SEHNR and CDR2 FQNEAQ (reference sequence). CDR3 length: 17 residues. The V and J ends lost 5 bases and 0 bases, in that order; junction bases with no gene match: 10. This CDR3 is CASSGRTGRSSGNTIYF. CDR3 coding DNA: TGTGCCAGCAGCGGGAGGACAGGCCGAAGCTCTGGAAACACCATATATTTT.

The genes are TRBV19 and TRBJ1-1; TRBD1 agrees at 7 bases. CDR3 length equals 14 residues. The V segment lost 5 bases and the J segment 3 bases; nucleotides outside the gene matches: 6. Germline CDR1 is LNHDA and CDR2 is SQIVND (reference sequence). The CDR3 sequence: CASSVQGRDTEAFF. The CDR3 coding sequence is TGTGCCAGTAGTGTACAGGGGAGGGACACTGAAGCTTTCTTT.

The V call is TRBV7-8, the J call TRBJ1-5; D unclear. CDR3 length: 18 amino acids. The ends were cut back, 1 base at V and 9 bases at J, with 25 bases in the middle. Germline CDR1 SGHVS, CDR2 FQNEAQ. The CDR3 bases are TGTGCCAGCAGCTTAGTAGTGCTCGACTTGGCGGAGCCGACGCCCCAGCATTTT. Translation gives CASSLVVLDLAEPTPQHF.

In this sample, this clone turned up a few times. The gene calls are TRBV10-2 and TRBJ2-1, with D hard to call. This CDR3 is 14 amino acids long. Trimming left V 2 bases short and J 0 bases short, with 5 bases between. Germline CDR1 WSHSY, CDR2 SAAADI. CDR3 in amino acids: CASSEQASYNEQFF. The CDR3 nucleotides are TGCGCCAGCAGTGAGCAGGCCTCCTACAATGAGCAGTTCTTC.

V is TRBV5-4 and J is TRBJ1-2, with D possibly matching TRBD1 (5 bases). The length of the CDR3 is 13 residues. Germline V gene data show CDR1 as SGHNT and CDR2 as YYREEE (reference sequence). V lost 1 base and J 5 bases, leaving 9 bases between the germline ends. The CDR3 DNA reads TGTGCCAGCAGCTTGTCCAGGGAGTATGGCTACACCTTC. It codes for CASSLSREYGYTF.

CDR3 sequence: CASSLGTSGRASDTQYF. CDR3 DNA sequence: TGTGCCAGCAGTCTGGGGACTAGCGGGAGGGCATCAGATACGCAGTATTTT. This rearrangement joins TRBV28 to TRBJ2-3; 16 positions agree with TRBD2. This CDR3 contains 17 residues. The J segment lost 4 bases and the V segment lost 5 bases, leaving 6 bases of the junction unmatched. Germline V gene lookup returns CDR1 MDHEN and CDR2 SYDVKM.

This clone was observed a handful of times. CDR3 bases: TGTGCCAGCAGCCAAGATTCGGCTAGCGGAAGCAATGAGCAGTTCTTC. Translation gives CASSQDSASGSNEQFF. The rearrangement links TRBV4-2 to TRBJ2-1, with 7 bases aligning to TRBD2. The CDR3 has 16 residues. Germline-derived CDR1 and CDR2 are LGHNA and YNFKEQ. The V gene end was trimmed by 0 bases and the J gene end by 6 bases; junction bases not matched to a gene: 8.

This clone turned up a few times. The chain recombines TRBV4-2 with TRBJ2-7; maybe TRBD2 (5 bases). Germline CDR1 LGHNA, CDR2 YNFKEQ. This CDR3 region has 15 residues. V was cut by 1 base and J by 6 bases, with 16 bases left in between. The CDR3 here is CASSQVVEGFSEQYF. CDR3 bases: TGTGCCAGCAGCCAAGTAGTAGAGGGTTTTTCCGAGCAGTACTTC.

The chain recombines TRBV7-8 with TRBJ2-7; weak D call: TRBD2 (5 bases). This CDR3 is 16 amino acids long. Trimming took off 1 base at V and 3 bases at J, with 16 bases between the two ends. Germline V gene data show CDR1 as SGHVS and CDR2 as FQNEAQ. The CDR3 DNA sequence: TGTGCCAGCAGCTTAGACGTCCGGGGTACGGGCTACGAGCAGTACTTC. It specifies CASSLDVRGTGYEQYF.

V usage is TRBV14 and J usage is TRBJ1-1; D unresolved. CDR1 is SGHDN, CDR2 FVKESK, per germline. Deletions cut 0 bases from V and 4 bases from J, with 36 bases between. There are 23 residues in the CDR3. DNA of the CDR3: TGTGCCAGCAGCCAAGAAGCGTGGGAAACGGGCCAAATAGGAGACCTACGAGGCACTGAAGCTTTCTTT. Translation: CASSQEAWETGQIGDLRGTEAFF.

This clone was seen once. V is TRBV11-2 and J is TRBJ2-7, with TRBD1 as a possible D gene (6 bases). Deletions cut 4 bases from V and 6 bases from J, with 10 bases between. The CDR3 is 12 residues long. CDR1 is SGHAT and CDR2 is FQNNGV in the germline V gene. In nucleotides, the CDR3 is TGTGCCAGCAGCTCCAGGGGCGGCGAGCAGTACTTC. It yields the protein CASSSRGGEQYF.

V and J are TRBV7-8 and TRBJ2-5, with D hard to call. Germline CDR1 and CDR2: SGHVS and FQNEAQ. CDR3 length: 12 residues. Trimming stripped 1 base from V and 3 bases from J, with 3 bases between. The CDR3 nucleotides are TGTGCCAGCAGCTTAGACAAAGAGACCCAGTACTTC. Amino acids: CASSLDKETQYF.

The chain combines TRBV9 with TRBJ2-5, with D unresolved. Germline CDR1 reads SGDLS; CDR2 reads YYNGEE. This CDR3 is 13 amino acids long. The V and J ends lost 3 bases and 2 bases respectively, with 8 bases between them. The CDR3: CASSEWAQETQYF. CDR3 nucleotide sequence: TGTGCCAGCAGCGAATGGGCTCAAGAGACCCAGTACTTC.

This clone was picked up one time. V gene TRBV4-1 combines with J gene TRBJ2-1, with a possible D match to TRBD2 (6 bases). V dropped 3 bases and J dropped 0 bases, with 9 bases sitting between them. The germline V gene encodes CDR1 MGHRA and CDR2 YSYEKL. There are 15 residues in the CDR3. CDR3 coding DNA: TGCGCCAGCAGCCACGACGGGGGCTCCTACAATGAGCAGTTCTTC. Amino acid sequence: CASSHDGGSYNEQFF.

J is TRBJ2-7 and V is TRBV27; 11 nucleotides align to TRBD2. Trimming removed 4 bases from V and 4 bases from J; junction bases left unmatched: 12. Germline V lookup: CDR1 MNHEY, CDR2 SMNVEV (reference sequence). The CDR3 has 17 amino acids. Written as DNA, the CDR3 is TGTGCCAGCAGTTCAACCAACGTAGCGGGAGGGCCTTACGAGCAGTACTTC. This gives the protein CASSSTNVAGGPYEQYF.

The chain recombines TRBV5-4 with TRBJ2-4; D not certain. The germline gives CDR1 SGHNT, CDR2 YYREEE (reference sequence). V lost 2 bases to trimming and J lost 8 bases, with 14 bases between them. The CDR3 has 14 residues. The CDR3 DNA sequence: TGTGCCAGCAGCTTTCATGCCGCTTCGGACATTCAGTACTTC. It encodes CASSFHAASDIQYF.

For the CDR3, the DNA is TGCGCCAGCAGTGAATTAGCGGGAGGTAGATACGAGCAGTACTTC. It codes for CASSELAGGRYEQYF. V usage is TRBV10-2 and J usage is TRBJ2-7; the match to TRBD2 covers 10 bases. In germline, CDR1 is WSHSY, CDR2 SAAADI. The CDR3 has 15 residues. Trimming at V came to 3 bases and at J to 4 bases, leaving 6 bases not matched to a gene.

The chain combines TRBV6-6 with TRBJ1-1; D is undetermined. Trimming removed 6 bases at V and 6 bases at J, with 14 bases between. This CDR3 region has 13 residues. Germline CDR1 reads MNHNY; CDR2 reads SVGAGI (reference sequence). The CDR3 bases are TGTGCCAGCAGCACCGAGGTTTTCTCTGAAGCTTTCTTT. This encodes CASSTEVFSEAFF.